The subject of this entry is one T cell receptor (beta chain). In the authors' workflow: Reference gene primer amplification yielded estimated nucleated cell counts. Produced via immunoSEQ multiplex PCR; TCRdb's table is partial and in-frame only. V, J and clone size were drawn from that table, and D and trimming were deduced from the DNA. Here the sample spans 40,000 or so clones, 70% to 90% being singletons. These data originate in a study of blood T cell repertoires in COVID-19. Study-level background: Both acute and convalescent COVID-19 samples were obtained from the United States, Italy and Spain. PBMCs, B-cell-depleted T cells, or T cells were the source of the cDNA or gDNA that made up the material.

Trimming shortened V by 10 bases and J by 4 bases, and 18 bases separated the two germline ends. Germline CDR1 is SNHLY and CDR2 is FYNNEI. This CDR3 has 14 residues. This receptor was taken from a human donor in a cohort sampled during active COVID-19. The chain links TRBV2 to TRBJ2-3; D is possibly TRBD2 (5 bases). Sequencing was performed on peripheral blood. CDR3 sequence (DNA): TGTGCCAATCCACGCTGGGCTAGCCCAGATACGCAGTATTTT. Translated, it gives CANPRWASPDTQYF.